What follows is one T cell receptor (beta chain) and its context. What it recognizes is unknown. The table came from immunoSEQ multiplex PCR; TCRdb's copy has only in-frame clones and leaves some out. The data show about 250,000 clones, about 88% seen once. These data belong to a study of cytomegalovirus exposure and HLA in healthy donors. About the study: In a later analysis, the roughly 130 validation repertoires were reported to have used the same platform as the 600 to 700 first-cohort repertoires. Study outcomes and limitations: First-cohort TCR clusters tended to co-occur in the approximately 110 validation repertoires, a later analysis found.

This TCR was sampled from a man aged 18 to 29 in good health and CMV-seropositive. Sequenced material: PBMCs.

The CDR3 DNA is TGTGCCTGGAGACAGGAGAACTCCTACGAGCAGTACTTC. Translation gives CAWRQENSYEQYF. This chain uses TRBV30 with TRBJ2-7, with D possibly being TRBD1 (5 bases). The CDR3 is made up of 13 amino acids. Germline V gene sequence: CDR1 GTSNPN, CDR2 SVGIG (reference sequence). Between the trimmed V and J ends, which lost 3 bases and 0 bases, there was a span of 9 bases. The full variable domain, in which reference TRBV30 and TRBJ2-7 provide the parts outside the CDR3, is SQTIHQWPATLVQPVGSPLSLECTVEGTSNPNLYWYRQAAGRGLQLLFYSVGIGQISSEVPQNLSASRPQDRQFILSSKKLLLSDSGFYLCAWRQENSYEQYFGPGTRLTVT.